This T cell receptor beta chain stems from a study of cytomegalovirus exposure and HLA in healthy donors. Primers: 60 Vbeta forward and 13 Jbeta reverse. Measured with immunoSEQ multiplex PCR; TCRdb has only the in-frame clones, and not every one. The table has about 230,000 clones, around 78% seen once. The CDR3 covers 16 residues. V dropped 4 bases and J dropped 5 bases, with 21 bases sitting between them. Germline V gives CDR1 SGHDT, CDR2 YYEEEE. The source material was PBMCs. The receptor was isolated from a boy aged 5 to 17 in good health and CMV-seronegative. The genes are TRBV5-6 and TRBJ1-1; the D gene is possibly TRBD1 (6 bases). CDR3 protein: CASSLLPGGRETEAFF. As DNA, the CDR3 is TGTGCCAGCAGCCTCCTCCCGGGGGGGCGAGAAACTGAAGCTTTCTTT.